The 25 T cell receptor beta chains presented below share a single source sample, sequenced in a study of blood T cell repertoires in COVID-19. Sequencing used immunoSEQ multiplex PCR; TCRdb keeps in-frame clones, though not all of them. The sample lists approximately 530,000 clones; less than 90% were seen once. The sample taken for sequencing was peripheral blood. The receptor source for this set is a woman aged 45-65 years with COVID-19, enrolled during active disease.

CDR3 nucleotides: TGCGCCAGCAGCTTGGGCAGCGGGGCGGCCGGGGAGCTGTTTTTT. It yields the protein CASSLGSGAAGELFF. The rearrangement uses TRBV5-1 and TRBJ2-2; 7 positions agree with TRBD2. Trimming took 0 bases from V and 6 from J; bases not matched to a gene: 5. Per germline, CDR1 SGHRS and CDR2 YFSETQ. CDR3 length: 15 amino acids.

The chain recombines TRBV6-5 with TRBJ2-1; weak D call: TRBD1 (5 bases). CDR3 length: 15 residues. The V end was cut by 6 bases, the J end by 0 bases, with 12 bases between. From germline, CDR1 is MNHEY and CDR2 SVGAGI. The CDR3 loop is CASRNRLSSYNEQFF. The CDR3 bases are TGTGCCAGCAGGAACAGGCTCAGCTCCTACAATGAGCAGTTCTTC.

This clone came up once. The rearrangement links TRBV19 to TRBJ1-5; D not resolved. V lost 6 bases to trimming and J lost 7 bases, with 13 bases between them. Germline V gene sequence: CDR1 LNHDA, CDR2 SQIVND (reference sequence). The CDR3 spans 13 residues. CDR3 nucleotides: TGTGCCAGTAGCCCCCCGCCCGGGCAGCCCCAGCATTTT. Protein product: CASSPPPGQPQHF.

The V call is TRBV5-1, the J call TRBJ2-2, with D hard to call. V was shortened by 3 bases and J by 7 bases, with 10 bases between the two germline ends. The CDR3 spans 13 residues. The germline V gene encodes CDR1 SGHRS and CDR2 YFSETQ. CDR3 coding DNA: TGCGCCAGCAGCTCCGACTTTGACGGGGAGCTGTTTTTT. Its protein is CASSSDFDGELFF.

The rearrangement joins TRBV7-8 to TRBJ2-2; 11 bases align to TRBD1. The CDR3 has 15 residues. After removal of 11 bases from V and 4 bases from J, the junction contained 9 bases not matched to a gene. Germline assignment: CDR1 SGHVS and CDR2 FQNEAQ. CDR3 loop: CASHTGTGGTGELFF. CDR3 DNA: TGTGCCTCACACACCGGGACAGGGGGCACCGGGGAGCTGTTTTTT.

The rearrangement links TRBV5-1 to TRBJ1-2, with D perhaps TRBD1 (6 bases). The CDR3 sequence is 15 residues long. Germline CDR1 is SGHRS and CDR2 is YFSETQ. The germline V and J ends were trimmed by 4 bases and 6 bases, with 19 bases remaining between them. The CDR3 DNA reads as TGCGCCAGCAGCCCGGACAGAGTCAAGAGGGATGGCTACACCTTC. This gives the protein CASSPDRVKRDGYTF.

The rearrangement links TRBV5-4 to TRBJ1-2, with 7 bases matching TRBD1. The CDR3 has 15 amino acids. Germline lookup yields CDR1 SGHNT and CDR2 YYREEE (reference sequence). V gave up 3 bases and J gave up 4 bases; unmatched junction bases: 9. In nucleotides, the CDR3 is TGTGCCAGCAGCTCCGGGACAGAGAAGGGCTATGGCTACACCTTC. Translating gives CASSSGTEKGYGYTF.

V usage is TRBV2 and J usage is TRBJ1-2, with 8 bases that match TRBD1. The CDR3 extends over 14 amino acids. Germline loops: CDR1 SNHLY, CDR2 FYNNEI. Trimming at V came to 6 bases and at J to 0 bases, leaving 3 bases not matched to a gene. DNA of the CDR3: TGTGCCAGCAGGGGACAGGTATCTAACTATGGCTACACCTTC. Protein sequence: CASRGQVSNYGYTF.

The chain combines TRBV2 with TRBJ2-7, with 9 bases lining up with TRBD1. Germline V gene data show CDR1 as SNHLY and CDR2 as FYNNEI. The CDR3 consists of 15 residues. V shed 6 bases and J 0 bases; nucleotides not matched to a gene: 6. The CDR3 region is CASRSGTGSSYEQYF. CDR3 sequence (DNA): TGTGCCAGCAGGTCCGGGACAGGGAGCTCCTACGAGCAGTACTTC.

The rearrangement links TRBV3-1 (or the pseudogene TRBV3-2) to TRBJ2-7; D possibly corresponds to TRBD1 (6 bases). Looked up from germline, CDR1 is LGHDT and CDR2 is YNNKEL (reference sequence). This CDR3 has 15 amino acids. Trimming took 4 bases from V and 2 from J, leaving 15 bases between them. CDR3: CASSLRWQGPYEQYF. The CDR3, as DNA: TGTGCCAGCAGCCTCCGATGGCAGGGGCCCTACGAGCAGTACTTC.

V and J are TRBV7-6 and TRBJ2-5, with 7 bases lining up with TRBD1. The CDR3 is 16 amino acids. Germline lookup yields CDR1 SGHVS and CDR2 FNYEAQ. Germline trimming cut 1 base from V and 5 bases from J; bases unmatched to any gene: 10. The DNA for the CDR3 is TGTGCCAGCAGCTTAGTTATTAAAGGGGGCTGGGAGACCCAGTACTTC. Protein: CASSLVIKGGWETQYF.

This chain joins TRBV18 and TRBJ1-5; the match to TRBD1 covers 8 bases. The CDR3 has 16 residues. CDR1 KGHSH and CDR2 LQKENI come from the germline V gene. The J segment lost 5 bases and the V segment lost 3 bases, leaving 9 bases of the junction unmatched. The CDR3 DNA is TGTGCCAGCTCACCGGGAGGCAGGGGGCCGTATCAGCCCCAGCATTTT. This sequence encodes CASSPGGRGPYQPQHF.

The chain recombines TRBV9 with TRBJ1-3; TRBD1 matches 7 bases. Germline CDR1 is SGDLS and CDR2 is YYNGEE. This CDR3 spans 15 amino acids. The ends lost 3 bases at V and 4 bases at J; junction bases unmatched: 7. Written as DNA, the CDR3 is TGTGCCAGCAGCGCGACAGGGACGGGAGGAAACACCATATATTTT. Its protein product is CASSATGTGGNTIYF.

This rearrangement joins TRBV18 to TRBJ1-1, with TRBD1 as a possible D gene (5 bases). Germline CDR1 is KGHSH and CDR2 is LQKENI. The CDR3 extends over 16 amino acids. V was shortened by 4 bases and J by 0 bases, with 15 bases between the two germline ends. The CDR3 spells CASSRDAGHMNTEAFF. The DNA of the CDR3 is TGTGCCAGCTCACGAGACGCGGGGCACATGAACACTGAAGCTTTCTTT.

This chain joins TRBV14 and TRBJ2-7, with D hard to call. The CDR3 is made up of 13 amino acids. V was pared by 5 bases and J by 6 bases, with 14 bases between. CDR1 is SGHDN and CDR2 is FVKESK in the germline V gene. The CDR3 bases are TGTGCCAGCAGCTCGACTTATGGGTCCGAGCAGTACTTC. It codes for CASSSTYGSEQYF.

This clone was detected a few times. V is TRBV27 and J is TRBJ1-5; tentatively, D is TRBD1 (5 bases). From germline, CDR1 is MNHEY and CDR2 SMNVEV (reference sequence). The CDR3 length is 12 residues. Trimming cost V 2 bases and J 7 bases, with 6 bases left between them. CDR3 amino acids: CASSLQGQPQHF. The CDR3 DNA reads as TGTGCCAGCAGTTTACAGGGCCAGCCCCAGCATTTT.

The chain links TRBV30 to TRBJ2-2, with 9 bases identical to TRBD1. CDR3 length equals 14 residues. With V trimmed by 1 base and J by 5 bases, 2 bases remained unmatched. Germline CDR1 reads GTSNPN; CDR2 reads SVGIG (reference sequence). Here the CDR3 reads CAWSGDRVTGELFF. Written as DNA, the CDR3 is TGTGCCTGGAGTGGGGACAGGGTGACCGGGGAGCTGTTTTTT.

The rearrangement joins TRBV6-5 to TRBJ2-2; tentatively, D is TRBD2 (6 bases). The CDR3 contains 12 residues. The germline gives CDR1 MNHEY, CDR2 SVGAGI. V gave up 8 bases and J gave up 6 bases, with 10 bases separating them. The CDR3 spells CASGRGSGELFF. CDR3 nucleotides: TGTGCCAGCGGGCGGGGATCCGGGGAGCTGTTTTTT.

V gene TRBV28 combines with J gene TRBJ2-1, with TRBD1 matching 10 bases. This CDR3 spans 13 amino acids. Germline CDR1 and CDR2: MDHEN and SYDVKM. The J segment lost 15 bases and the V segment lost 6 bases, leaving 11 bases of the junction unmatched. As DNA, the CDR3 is TGTGCCAGCAGACCGGGACAGGGGAGCCACCGGTTCTTC. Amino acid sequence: CASRPGQGSHRFF.

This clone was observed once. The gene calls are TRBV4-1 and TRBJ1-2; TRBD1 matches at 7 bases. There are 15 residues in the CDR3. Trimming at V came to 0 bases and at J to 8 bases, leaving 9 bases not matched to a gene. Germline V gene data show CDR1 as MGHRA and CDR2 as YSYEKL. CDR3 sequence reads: CASSQEIRQGGGYTF. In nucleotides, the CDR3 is TGCGCCAGCAGCCAAGAGATTAGACAGGGTGGAGGCTACACCTTC.

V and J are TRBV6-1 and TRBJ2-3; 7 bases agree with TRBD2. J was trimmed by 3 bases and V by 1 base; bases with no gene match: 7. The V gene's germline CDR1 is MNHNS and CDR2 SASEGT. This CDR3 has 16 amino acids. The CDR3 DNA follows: TGTGCCAGCAGTGAAGGACGAGGGAGGGTAACAGATACGCAGTATTTT. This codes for CASSEGRGRVTDTQYF.

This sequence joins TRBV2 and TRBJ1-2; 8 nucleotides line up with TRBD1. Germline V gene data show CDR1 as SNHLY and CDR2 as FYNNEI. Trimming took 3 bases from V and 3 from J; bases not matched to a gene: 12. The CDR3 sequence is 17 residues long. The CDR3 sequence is CASSEVQGARVDYGYTF. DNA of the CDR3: TGTGCCAGCAGTGAGGTCCAGGGGGCGCGGGTGGACTATGGCTACACCTTC.

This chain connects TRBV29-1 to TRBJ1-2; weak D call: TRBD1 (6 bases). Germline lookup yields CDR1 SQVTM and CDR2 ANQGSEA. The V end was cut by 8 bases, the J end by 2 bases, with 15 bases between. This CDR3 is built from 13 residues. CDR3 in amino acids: CSIWTVQNYGYTF. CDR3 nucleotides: TGCAGCATCTGGACAGTGCAAAACTATGGCTACACCTTC.

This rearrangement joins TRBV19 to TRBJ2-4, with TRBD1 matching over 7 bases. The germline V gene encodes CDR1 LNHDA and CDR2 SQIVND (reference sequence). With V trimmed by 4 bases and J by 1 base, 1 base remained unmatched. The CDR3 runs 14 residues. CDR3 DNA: TGTGCCAGTAGTAGAGGGGGCGCCAAAAACATTCAGTACTTC. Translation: CASSRGGAKNIQYF.

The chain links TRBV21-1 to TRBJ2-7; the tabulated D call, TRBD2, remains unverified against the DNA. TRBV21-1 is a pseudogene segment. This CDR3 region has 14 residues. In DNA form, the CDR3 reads TGTGCCAGCAGCAAATACTGGCGGACCTACGAGCAGTACTTC. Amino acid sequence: CASSKYWRTYEQYF.